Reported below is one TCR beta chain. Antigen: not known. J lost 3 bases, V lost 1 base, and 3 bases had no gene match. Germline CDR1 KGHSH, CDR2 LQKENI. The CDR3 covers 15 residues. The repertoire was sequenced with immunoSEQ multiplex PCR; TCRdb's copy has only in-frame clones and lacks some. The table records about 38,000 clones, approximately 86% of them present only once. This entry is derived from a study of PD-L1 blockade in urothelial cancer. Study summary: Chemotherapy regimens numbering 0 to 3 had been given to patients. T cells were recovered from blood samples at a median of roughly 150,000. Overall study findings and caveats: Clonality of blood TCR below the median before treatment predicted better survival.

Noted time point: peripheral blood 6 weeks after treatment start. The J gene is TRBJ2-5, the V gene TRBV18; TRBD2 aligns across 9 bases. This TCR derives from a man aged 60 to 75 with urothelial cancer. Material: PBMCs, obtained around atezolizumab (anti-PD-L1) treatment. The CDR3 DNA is TGTGCCAGCTCACCACGCGGGGGGGCCGAAGAGACCCAGTACTTC. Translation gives CASSPRGGAEETQYF.